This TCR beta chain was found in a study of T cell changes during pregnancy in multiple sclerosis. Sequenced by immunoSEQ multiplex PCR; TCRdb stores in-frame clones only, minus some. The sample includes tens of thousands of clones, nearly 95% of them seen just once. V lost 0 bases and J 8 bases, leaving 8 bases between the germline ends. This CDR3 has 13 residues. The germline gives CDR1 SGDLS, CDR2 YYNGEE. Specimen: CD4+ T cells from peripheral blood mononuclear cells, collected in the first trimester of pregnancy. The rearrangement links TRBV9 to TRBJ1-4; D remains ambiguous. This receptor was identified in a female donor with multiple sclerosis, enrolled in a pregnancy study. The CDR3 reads CASSVGATEKLFF. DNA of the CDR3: TGTGCCAGCAGCGTAGGGGCAACCGAAAAACTGTTTTTT.